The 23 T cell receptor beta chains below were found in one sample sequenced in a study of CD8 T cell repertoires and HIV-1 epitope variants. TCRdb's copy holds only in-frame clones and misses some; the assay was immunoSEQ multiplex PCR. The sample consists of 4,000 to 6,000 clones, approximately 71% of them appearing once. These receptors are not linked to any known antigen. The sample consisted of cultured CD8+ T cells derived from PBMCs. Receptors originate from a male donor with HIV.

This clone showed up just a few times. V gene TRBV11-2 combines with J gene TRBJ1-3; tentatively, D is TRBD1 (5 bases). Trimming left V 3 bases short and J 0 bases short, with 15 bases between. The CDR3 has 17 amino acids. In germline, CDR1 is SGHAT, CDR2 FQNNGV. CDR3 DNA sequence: TGTGCCAGCAGCTTCCCCTCGCAGGGTAACTCTGGAAACACCATATATTTT. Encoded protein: CASSFPSQGNSGNTIYF.

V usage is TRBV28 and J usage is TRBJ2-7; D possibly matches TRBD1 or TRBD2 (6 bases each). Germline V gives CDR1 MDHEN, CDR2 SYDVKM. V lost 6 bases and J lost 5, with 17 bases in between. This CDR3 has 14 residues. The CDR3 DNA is TGTGCCAGCAGACCCGAGGGGGGTCGGCACGAGCAGTACTTC. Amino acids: CASRPEGGRHEQYF.

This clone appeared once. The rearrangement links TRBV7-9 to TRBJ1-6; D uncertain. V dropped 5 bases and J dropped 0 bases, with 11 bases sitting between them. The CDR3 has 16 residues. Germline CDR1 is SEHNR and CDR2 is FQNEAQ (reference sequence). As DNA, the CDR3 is TGTGCCAGCAGCACAGCGATTAGCTCCTATAATTCACCCCTCCACTTT. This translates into CASSTAISSYNSPLHF.

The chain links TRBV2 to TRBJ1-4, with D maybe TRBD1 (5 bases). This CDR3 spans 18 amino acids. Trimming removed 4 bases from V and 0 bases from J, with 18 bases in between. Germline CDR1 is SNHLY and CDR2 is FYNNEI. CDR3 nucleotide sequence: TGTGCCAGCAGTGGGGGCCTGGGACTTACTACAACTAATGAAAAACTGTTTTTT. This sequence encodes CASSGGLGLTTTNEKLFF.

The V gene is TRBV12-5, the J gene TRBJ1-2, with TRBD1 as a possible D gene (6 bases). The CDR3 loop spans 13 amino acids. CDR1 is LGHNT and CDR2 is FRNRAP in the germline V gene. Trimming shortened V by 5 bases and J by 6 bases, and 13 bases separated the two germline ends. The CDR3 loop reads CASGPTGMNGYTF. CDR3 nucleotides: TGTGCTAGTGGTCCGACAGGCATGAATGGCTACACCTTC.

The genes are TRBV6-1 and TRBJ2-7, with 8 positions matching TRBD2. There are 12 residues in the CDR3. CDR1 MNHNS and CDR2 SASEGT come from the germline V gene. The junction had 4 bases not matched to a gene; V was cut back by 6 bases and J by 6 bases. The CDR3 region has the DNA TGTGCCAGCAGCCCGGGGGGGGGCGAGCAGTACTTC. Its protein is CASSPGGGEQYF.

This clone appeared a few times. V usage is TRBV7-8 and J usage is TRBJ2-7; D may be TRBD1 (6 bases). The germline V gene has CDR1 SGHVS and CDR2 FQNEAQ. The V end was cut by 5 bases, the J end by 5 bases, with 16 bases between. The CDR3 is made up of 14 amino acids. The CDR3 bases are TGTGCCAGCAGCCCAACGAGGGGGATCGACGAGCAGTACTTC. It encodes CASSPTRGIDEQYF.

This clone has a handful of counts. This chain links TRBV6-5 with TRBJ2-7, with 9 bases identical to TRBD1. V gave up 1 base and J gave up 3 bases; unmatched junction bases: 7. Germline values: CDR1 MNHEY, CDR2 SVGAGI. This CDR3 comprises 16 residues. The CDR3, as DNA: TGTGCCAGCAGTTACTGGTCCCGGGACAGGGACTACGAGCAGTACTTC. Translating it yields CASSYWSRDRDYEQYF.

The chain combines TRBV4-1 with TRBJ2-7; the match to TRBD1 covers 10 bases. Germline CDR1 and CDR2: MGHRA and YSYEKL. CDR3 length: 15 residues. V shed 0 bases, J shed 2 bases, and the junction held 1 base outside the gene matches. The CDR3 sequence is CASSQDGQGAYEQYF. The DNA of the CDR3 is TGCGCCAGCAGCCAAGATGGACAGGGGGCCTACGAGCAGTACTTC.

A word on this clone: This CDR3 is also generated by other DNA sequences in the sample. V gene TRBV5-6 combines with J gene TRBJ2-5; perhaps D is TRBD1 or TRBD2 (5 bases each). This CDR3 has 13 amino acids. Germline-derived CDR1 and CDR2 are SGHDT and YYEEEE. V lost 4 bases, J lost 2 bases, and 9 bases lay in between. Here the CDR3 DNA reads TGTGCCAGCAGCCTCGGGGCGCAAGAGACCCAGTACTTC. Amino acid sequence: CASSLGAQETQYF.

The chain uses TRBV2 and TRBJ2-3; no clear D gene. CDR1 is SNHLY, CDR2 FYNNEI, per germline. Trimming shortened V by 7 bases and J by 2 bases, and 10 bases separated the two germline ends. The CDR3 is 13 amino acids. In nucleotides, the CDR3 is TGTGCCAGCATCCAAAGGCACACAGATACGCAGTATTTT. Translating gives CASIQRHTDTQYF. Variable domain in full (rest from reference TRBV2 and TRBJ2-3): EPEVTQTPSHQVTQMGQEVILRCVPISNHLYFYWYRQILGQKVEFLVSFYNNEISEKSEIFDDQFSVERPDGSNFTLKIRSTKLEDSAMYFCASIQRHTDTQYFGPGTRLTVL.

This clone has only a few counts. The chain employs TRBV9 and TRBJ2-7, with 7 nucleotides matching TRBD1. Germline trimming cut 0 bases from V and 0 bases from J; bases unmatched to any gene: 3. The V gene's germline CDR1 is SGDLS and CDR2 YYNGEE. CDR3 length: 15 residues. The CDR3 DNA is TGTGCCAGCAGCGTAGGACAGGGCCTCTCCTACGAGCAGTACTTC. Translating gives CASSVGQGLSYEQYF.

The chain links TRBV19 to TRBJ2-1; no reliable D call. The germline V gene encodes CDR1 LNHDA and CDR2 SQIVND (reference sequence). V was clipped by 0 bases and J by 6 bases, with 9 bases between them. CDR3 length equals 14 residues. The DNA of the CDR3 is TGTGCCAGTAGTATAGATGTCCAGTTCAATGAGCAGTTCTTC. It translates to CASSIDVQFNEQFF.

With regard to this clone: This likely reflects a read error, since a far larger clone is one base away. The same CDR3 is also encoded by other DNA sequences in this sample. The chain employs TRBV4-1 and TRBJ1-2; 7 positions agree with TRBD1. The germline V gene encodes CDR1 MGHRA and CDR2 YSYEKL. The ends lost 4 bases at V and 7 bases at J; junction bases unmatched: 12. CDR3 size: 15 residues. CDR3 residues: CASSLGDSGRGGYTF. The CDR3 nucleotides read TGCGCCAGCAGCCTAGGGGACAGCGGGAGGGGTGGCTACACCTTC.

CDR3 amino acids: CASSPGRWDTEAFF. The CDR3 nucleotides are TGTGCCAGCAGCCCGGGCCGATGGGACACTGAAGCTTTCTTT. The chain joins TRBV7-8 to TRBJ1-1; D gene uncertain. Germline assignment: CDR1 SGHVS and CDR2 FQNEAQ. The length of the CDR3 is 14 residues. Trimming removed 5 bases from V and 3 bases from J, with 13 bases in between.

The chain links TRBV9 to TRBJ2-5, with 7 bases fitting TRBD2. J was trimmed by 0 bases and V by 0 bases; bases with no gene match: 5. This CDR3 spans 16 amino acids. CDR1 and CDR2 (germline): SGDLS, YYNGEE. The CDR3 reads CASSVAERGYQETQYF. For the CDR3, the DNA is TGTGCCAGCAGCGTAGCTGAGCGGGGCTACCAAGAGACCCAGTACTTC.

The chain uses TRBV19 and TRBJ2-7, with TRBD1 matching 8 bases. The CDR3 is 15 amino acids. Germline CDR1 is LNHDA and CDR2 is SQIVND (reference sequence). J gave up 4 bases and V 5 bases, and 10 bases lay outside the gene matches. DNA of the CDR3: TGTGCCAGTAGTCCTGGACAGGGTCAACTTTACGAGCAGTACTTC. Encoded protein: CASSPGQGQLYEQYF.

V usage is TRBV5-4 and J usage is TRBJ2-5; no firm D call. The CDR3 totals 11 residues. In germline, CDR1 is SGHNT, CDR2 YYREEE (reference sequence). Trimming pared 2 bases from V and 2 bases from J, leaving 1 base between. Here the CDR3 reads CASSFQETQYF. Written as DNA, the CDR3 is TGTGCCAGCAGCTTTCAAGAGACCCAGTACTTC.

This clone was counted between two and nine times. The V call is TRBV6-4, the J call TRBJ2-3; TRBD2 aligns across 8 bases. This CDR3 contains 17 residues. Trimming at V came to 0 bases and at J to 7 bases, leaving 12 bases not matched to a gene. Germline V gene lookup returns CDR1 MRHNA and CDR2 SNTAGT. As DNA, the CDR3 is TGTGCCAGCAGTGACTCTCCGGTGATAGCGGGGAGGAATACGCAGTATTTT. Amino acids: CASSDSPVIAGRNTQYF.

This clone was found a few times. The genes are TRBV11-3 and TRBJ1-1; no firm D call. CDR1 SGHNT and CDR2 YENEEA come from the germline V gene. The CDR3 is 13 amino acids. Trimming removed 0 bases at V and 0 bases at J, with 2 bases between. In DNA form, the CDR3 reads TGTGCCAGCAGCTTAGAGGTGAACACTGAAGCTTTCTTT. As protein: CASSLEVNTEAFF.

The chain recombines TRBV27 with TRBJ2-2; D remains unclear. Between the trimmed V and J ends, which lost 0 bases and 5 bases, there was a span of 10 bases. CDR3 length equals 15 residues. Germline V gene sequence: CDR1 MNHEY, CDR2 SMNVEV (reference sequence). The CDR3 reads CASSLSMAVTGELFF. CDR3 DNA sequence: TGTGCCAGCAGTTTATCGATGGCGGTAACCGGGGAGCTGTTTTTT.

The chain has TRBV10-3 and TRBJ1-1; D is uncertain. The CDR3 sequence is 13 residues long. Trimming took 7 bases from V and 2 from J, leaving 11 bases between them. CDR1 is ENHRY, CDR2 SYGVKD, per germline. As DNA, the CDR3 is TGTGCCATCACTTTGGACGGAAACACTGAAGCTTTCTTT. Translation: CAITLDGNTEAFF.

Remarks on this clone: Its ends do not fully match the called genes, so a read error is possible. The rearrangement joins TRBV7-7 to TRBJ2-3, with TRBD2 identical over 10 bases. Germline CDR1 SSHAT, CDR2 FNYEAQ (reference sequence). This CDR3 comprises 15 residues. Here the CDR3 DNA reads TGTGCTAGCAGCCCGGGGACTAGCGGCACAGATACGCAGTATTTT. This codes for CASSPGTSGTDTQYF.